This entry lists 5 T cell receptor beta chains sequenced from one sample in a study of monozygotic twins with inflammatory bowel disease (dated by TCRdb to about 2019). Receptor amplification or capture employed 5' RACE. The sample was run on an Illumina HiSeq 2500. The reads, reprocessed by TCRdb, yield one row per CDR3 protein sequence and no DNA. The sample table records around 450,000 distinct CDR3 sequences. The ten largest clones add up to about 2.3% of the sample. The specimen was blood. Receptors originate from a human donor with ulcerative colitis or Crohn's disease, or a healthy co-twin of an affected twin (not recorded which).

V and J are TRBV20-1 and TRBJ2-3. The CDR3 totals 11 residues. Germline V gene sequence: CDR1 DFQATT, CDR2 SNEGSKA (reference sequence). CDR3 region: CSARGGYTQYF.

The V call is TRBV3-1, the J call TRBJ2-2; TCRdb names TRBD1, which stays unverified in the absence of DNA. This CDR3 is 16 amino acids long. Per germline, CDR1 LGHDT and CDR2 YNNKEL (reference sequence). The CDR3 is CASSHSSASRTGELFF.

V is TRBV27 and J is TRBJ2-3; TCRdb lists TRBD1, though no DNA is available to test this call. The length of the CDR3 is 14 residues. In germline, CDR1 is MNHEY, CDR2 SMNVEV (reference sequence). The CDR3 reads CASHGTASTDTQYF.

V and J are TRBV15 and TRBJ1-2; absent DNA, TCRdb's TRBD1 call cannot be checked. The length of the CDR3 is 15 residues. Germline lookup yields CDR1 LNHNV and CDR2 YYDKDF (reference sequence). CDR3 region: CATSSPLGFGYGYTF.

The chain couples TRBV5-1 to TRBJ2-5; checking the TCRdb D call of TRBD2 is not possible without DNA. Looked up from germline, CDR1 is SGHRS and CDR2 is YFSETQ. The CDR3 extends over 15 amino acids. The CDR3 spells CASSLGLAGKETQYF.